This note documents a single T cell receptor beta chain sequence. What antigen it recognizes has not been identified. No quality values exist for individual bases; no much larger clone is one base distant. During the collection period, no immune events, such as infections, were documented for the healthy donors. Healthy-donor blood repertoires served as a training cohort to calibrate time-dependent variance in a beta-binomial model of T-cell clone differential abundance. The training cohort comprised roughly ten healthy donors, 3 female and 7 male. An age range of roughly 29 to 70 years, with an average of around 42 years, was recorded for the donors. Whole blood, obtained from a commercial supplier, was collected from each healthy donor at three time points spaced roughly 2 weeks apart. For immunosequencing, genomic DNA was extracted from unsorted whole blood. Via the germline V gene (reference sequence), CDR1 is MNHEY and CDR2 SMNVEV. Reading from cysteine to phenylalanine, the CDR3 counts 16 amino acids. Only the CDR3 DNA is retained, 48 bases long and in frame from the first base. V sheds 5 bases and J sheds 1 base, leaving 17 bases between their ends.

The entry originates in a study of identifying expanded T cells in peripheral blood (dated by TCRdb to between 2018 and 2020). General notes on the study: Technical replicates were generated by sequencing separate aliquots of the same genomic DNA pool, with four replicates compared pairwise. The research as a whole found: The authors expected that over much longer intervals, such as months to years, biological variance in healthy repertoires might increase even further. Both the number of clones called differentially abundant and the false-positive rate were significantly reduced by the beta-binomial model across all healthy-donor time intervals. The binomial model flagged around 1.2 differentially abundant clones between technical replicates, compared with around 15 over approximately 2 weeks and 19 over about 4 weeks. In all healthy donors, the variance in clone template counts between samples taken about 14 days apart rose significantly as total template count increased.

TCRbeta CDR3 regions were profiled with the immunoSEQ Assay using bias-controlled multiplex PCR amplification of genomic DNA. As for the original processing: The absolute abundance of each unique TCRbeta CDR3 region was quantified after sequences were collapsed and filtered. Two models were used to test differential abundance: a binomial model (Fisher-equivalent) and a beta-binomial model that adds time-dependent variance fitted from healthy donors. Clones with fewer than 5 combined templates were excluded, and clones with Benjamini-Hochberg FDR below 0.01 were called differentially abundant. Beta-binomial variance was modeled as a function of total template count across the two samples using the form v = (b*log(k)+a)^2. The immuneACCESS repertoire file appears here via TCRdb, limited to in-frame rearrangements. These files lack a portion of the clones; in checked studies, under half of the deficit traces to unresolved V genes, and the cause of the others is not known. V and J calls and clone size follow that table, whereas D and trimming were derived from the DNA. The sample records approximately 79,000 clones, roughly 90% of which are singletons. 3% to 4% of the sample is in the top ten clones.

This receptor chain uses TRBV27 and TRBJ2-5; no D segment can be confidently identified. Sequenced: blood. This receptor was taken from a person between 18 and 75 years old in good health. The DNA is TGTGCCAGCAGTCCCAAGTATCGAGAAAGCCAAGAGACCCAGTACTTC. It translates to CASSPKYRESQETQYF.